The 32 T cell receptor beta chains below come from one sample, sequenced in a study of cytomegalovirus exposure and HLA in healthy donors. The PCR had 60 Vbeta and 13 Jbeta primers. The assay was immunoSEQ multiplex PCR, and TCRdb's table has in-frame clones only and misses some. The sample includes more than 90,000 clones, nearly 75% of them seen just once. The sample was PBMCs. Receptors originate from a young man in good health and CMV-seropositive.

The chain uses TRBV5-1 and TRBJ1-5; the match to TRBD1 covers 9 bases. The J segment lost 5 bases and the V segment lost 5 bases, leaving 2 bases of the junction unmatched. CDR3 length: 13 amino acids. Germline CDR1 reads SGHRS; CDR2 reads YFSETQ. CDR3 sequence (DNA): TGCGCCAGCAGTTGGGACAGGGATCAGCCCCAGCATTTT. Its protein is CASSWDRDQPQHF.

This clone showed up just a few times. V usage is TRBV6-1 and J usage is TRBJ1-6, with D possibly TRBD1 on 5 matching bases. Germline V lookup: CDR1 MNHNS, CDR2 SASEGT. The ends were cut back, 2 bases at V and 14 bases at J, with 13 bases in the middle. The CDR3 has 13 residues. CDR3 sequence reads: CASSEWALGALHF. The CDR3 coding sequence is TGTGCCAGCAGTGAATGGGCCCTAGGGGCCCTCCACTTT.

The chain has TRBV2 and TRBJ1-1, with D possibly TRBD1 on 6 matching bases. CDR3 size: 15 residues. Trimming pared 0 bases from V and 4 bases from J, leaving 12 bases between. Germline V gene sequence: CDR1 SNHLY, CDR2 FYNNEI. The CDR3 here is CASSEARARGTEAFF. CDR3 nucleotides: TGTGCCAGCAGTGAAGCACGCGCCAGGGGCACTGAAGCTTTCTTT. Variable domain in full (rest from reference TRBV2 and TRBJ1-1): EPEVTQTPSHQVTQMGQEVILRCVPISNHLYFYWYRQILGQKVEFLVSFYNNEISEKSEIFDDQFSVERPDGSNFTLKIRSTKLEDSAMYFCASSEARARGTEAFFGQGTRLTVV.

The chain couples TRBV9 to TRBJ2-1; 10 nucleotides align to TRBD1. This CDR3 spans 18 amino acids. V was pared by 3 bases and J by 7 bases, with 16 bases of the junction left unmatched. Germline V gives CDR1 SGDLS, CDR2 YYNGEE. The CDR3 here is CASSAGGQGISVTNEQFF. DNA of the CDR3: TGTGCCAGCAGCGCGGGGGGACAGGGGATTTCGGTGACGAATGAGCAGTTCTTC.

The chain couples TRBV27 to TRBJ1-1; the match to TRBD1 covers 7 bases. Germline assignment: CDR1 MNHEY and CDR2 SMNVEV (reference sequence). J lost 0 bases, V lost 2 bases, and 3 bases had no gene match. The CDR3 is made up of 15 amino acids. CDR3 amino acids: CASSLAGQLNTEAFF. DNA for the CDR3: TGTGCCAGCAGTTTAGCGGGACAGCTGAACACTGAAGCTTTCTTT.

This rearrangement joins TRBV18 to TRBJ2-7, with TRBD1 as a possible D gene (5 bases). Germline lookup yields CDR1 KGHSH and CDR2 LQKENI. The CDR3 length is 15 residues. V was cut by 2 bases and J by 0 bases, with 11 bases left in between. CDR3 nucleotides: TGTGCCAGCTCACCAGGGGCAGATAGCTCCTACGAGCAGTACTTC. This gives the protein CASSPGADSSYEQYF. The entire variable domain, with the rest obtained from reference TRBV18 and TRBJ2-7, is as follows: NAGVMQNPRHLVRRRGQEARLRCSPMKGHSHVYWYRQLPEEGLKFMVYLQKENIIDESGMPKERFSAEFPKEGPSILRIQQVVRGDSAAYFCASSPGADSSYEQYFGPGTRLTVT.

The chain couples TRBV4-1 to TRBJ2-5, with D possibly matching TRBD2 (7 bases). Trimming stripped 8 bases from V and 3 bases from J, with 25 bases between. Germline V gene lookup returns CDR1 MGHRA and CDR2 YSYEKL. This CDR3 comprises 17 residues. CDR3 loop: CASHRGAGAFLKETQYF. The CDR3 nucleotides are TGCGCCAGCCACCGGGGGGCGGGGGCCTTTCTGAAAGAGACCCAGTACTTC.

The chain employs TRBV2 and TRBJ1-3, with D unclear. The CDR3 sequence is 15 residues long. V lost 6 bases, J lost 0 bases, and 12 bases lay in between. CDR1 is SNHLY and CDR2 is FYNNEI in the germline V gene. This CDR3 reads CASRRSASSGNTIYF. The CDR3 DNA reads TGTGCCAGCAGGAGATCCGCTAGCTCTGGAAACACCATATATTTT. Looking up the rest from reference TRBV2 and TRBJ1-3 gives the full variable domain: EPEVTQTPSHQVTQMGQEVILRCVPISNHLYFYWYRQILGQKVEFLVSFYNNEISEKSEIFDDQFSVERPDGSNFTLKIRSTKLEDSAMYFCASRRSASSGNTIYFGEGSWLTVV.

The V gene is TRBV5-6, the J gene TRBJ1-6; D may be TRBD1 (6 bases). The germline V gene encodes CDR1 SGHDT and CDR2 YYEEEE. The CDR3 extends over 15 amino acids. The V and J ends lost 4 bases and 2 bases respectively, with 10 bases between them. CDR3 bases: TGTGCCAGCAGCCCTCCAGGGGCCTATAATTCACCCCTCCACTTT. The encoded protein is CASSPPGAYNSPLHF.

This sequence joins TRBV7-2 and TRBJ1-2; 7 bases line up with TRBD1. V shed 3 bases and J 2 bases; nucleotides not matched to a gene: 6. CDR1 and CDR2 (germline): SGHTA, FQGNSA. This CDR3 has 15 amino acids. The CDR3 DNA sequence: TGTGCCAGCAGCTTCCCCGACAGGGTAAACTATGGCTACACCTTC. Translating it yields CASSFPDRVNYGYTF.

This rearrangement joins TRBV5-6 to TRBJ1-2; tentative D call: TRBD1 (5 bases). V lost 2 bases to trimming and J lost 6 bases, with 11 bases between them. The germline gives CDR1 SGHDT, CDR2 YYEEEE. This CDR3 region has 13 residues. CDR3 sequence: CASSFSGSHGYTF. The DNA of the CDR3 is TGTGCCAGCAGCTTCTCAGGGTCACATGGCTACACCTTC.

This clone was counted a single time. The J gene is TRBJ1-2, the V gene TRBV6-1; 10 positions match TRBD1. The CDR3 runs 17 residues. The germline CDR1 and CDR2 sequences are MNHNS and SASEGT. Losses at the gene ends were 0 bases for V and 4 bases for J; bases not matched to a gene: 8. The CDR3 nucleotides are TGTGCCAGCAGTGAAGCCGGGACAGGGGCTACTATCTATGGCTACACCTTC. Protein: CASSEAGTGATIYGYTF.

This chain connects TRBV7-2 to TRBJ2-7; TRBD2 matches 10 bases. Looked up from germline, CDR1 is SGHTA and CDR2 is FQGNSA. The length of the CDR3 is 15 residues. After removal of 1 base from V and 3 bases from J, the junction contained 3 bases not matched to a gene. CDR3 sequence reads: CASSLVAGGVYEQYF. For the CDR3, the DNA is TGTGCCAGCAGCTTAGTAGCGGGGGGCGTCTACGAGCAGTACTTC.

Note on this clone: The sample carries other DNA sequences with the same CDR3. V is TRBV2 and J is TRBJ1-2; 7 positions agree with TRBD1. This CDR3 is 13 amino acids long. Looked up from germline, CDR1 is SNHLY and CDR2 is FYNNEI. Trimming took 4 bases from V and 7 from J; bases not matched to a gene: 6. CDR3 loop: CASSGQGRGGYTF. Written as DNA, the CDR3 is TGTGCCAGCAGTGGACAGGGACGAGGTGGCTACACCTTC.

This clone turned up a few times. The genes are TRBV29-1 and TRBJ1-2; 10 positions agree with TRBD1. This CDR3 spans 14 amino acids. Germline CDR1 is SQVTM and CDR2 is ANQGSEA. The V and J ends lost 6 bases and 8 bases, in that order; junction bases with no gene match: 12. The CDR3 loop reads CSVGTGDPFGGYTF. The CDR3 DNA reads TGCAGCGTAGGGACAGGGGACCCATTCGGGGGCTACACCTTC. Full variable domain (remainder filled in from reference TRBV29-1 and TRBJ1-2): SAVISQKPSRDICQRGTSLTIQCQVDSQVTMMFWYRQQPGQSLTLIATANQGSEATYESGFVIDKFPISRPNLTFSTLTVSNMSPEDSSIYLCSVGTGDPFGGYTFGSGTRLTVV.

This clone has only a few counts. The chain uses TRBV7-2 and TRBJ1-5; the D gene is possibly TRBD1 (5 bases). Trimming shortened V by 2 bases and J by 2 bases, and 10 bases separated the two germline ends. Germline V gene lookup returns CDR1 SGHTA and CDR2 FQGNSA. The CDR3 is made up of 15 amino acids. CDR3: CASSLSGGGNQPQHF. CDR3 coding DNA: TGTGCCAGCAGCTTATCGGGAGGGGGCAATCAGCCCCAGCATTTT.

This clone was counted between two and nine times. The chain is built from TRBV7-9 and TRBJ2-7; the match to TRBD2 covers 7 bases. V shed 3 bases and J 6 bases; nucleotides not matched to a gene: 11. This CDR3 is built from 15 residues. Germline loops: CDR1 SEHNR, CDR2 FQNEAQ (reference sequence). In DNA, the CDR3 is TGTGCCAGCAGCTTGGACTCCAGCGGGGAAGGCGAGCAGTACTTC. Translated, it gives CASSLDSSGEGEQYF. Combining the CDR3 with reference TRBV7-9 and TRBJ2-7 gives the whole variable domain DTGVSQNPRHKITKRGQNVTFRCDPISEHNRLYWYRQTLGQGPEFLTYFQNEAQLEKSRLLSDRFSAERPKGSFSTLEIQRTEQGDSAMYLCASSLDSSGEGEQYFGPGTRLTVT.

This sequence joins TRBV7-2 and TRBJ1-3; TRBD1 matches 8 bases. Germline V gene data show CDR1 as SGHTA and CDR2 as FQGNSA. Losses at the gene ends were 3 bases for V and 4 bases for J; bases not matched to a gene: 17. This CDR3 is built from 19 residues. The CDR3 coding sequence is TGTGCCAGCAGCTTGTCTACCCAATTGGACAGGGCCTCAGGAAACACCATATATTTT. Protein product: CASSLSTQLDRASGNTIYF. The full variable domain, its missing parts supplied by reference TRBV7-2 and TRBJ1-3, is GAGVSQSPSNKVTEKGKDVELRCDPISGHTALYWYRQSLGQGLEFLIYFQGNSAPDKSGLPSDRFSAERTGGSVSTLTIQRTQQEDSAVYLCASSLSTQLDRASGNTIYFGEGSWLTVV.

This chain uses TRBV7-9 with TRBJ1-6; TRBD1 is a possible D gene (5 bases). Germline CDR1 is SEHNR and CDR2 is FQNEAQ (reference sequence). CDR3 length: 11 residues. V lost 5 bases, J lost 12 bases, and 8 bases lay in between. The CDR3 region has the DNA TGTGCCAGCAGCACCCAGGGACCCCTCCACTTT. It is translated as CASSTQGPLHF.

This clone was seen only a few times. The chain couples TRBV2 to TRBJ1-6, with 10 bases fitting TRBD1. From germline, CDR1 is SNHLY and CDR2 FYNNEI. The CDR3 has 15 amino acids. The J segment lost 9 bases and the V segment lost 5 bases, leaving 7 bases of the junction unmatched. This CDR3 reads CASSLSGQGSSPLHF. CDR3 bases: TGTGCCAGCAGTTTATCGGGACAGGGGAGTTCACCCCTCCACTTT.

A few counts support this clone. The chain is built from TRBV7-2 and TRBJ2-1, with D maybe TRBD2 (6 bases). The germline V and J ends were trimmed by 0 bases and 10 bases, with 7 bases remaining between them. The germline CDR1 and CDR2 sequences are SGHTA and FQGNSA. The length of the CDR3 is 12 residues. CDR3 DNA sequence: TGTGCCAGCAGCTTAGCTGGAGGGGAGCAGTTCTTC. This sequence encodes CASSLAGGEQFF. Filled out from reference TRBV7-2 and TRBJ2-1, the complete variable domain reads GAGVSQSPSNKVTEKGKDVELRCDPISGHTALYWYRQSLGQGLEFLIYFQGNSAPDKSGLPSDRFSAERTGGSVSTLTIQRTQQEDSAVYLCASSLAGGEQFFGPGTRLTVL.

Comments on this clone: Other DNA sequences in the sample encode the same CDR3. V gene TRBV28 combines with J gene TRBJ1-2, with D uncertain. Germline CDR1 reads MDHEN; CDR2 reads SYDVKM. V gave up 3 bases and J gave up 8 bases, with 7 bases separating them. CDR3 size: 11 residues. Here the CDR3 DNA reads TGTGCCAGCAGTTTTACCAGGGGCTACACCTTC. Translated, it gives CASSFTRGYTF.

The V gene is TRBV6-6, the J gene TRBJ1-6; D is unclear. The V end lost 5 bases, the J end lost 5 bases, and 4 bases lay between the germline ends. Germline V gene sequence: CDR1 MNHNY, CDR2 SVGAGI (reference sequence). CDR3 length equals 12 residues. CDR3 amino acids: CASSPDNSPLHF. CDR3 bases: TGTGCCAGCAGTCCGGATAATTCACCCCTCCACTTT.

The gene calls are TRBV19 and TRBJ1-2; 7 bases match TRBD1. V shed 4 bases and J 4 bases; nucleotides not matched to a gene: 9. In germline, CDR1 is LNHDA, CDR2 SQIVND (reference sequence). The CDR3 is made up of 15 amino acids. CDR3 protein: CASSTLRQGGYGYTF. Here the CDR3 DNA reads TGTGCCAGTAGTACCCTACGACAGGGCGGCTATGGCTACACCTTC.

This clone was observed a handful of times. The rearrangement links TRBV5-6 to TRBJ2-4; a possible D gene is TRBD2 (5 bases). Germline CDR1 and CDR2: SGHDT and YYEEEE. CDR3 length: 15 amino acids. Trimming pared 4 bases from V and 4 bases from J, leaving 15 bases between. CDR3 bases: TGTGCCAGCAGCCGGCCGGGGTCTCAGAAAAACATTCAGTACTTC. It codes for CASSRPGSQKNIQYF.

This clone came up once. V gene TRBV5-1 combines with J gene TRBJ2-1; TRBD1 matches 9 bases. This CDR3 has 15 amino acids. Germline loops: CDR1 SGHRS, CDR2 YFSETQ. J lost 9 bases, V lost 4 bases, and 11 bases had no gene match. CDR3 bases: TGCGCCAGCAGCACAGGATCCGGGACAGGGCTTGAGCAGTTCTTC. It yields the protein CASSTGSGTGLEQFF.

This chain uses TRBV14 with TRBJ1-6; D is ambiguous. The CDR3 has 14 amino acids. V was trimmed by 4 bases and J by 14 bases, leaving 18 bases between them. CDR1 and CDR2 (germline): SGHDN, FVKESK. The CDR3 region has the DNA TGTGCCAGCAGCCCGACTAATTATAATTCGGCCCTCCACTTT. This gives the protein CASSPTNYNSALHF. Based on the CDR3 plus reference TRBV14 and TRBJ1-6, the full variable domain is EAGVTQFPSHSVIEKGQTVTLRCDPISGHDNLYWYRRVMGKEIKFLLHFVKESKQDESGMPNNRFLAERTGGTYSTLKVQPAELEDSGVYFCASSPTNYNSALHFGNGTRLTVT.

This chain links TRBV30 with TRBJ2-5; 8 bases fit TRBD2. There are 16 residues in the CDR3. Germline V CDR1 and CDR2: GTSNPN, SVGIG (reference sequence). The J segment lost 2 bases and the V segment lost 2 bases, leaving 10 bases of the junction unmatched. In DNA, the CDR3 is TGTGCCTGGAGTCTACCCGGGGTAGCGGGGCAAGAGACCCAGTACTTC. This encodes CAWSLPGVAGQETQYF.

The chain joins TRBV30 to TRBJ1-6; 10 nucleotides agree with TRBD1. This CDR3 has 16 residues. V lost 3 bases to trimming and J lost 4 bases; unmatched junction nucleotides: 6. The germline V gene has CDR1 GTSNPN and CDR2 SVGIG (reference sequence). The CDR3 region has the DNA TGTGCCTGGAGCCGGGACAGGGGCCTATATAATTCACCCCTCCACTTT. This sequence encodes CAWSRDRGLYNSPLHF.

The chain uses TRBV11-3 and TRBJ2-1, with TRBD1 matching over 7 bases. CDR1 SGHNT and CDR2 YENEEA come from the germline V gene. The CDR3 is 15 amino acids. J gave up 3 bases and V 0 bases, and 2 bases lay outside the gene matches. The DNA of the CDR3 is TGTGCCAGCAGCTTAGATCGGGACAGCTACAATGAGCAGTTCTTC. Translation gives CASSLDRDSYNEQFF.

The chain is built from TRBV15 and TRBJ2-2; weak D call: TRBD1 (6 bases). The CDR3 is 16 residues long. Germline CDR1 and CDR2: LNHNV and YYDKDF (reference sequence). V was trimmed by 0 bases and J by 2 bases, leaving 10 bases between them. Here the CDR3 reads CATSREVGANTGELFF. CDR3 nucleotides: TGTGCCACCAGCAGAGAGGTGGGGGCAAACACCGGGGAGCTGTTTTTT.

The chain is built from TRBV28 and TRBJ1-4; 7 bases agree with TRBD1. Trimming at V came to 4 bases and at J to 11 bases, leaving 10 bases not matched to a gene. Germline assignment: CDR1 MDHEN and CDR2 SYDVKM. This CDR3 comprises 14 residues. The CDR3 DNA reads TGTGCCAGCAGTTCCGGGACAGAGCCCAGGAAACTGTTTTTT. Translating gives CASSSGTEPRKLFF.